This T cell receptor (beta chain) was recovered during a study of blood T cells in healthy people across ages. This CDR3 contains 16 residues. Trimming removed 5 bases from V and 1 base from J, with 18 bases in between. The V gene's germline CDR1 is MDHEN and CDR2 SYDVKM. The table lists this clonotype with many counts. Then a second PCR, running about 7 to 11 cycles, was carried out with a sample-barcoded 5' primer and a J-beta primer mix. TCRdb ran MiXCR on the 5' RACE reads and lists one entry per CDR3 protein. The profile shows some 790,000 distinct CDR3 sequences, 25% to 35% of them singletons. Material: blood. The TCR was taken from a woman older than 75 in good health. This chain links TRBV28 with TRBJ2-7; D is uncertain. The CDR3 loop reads CASSSLLGRLSYEQYF. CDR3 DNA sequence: TGTGCCAGCAGTAGCCTATTGGGCCGCCTATCCTACGAGCAGTACTTC.